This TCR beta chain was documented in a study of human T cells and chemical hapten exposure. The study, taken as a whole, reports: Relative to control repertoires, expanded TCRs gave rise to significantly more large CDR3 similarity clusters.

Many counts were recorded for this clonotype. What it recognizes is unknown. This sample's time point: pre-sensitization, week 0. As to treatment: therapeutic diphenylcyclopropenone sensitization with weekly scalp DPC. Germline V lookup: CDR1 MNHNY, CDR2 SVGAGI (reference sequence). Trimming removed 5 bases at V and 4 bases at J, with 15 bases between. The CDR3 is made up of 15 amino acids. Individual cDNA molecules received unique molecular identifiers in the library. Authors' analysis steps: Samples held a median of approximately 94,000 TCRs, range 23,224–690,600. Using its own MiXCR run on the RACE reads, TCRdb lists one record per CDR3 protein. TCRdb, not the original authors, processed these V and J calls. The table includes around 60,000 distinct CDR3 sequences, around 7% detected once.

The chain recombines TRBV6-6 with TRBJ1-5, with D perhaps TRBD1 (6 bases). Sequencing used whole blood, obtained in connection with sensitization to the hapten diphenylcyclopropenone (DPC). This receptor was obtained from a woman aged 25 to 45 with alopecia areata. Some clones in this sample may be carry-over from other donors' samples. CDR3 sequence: CASSERTGINQPQHF. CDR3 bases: TGTGCCAGCAGTGAACGCACAGGGATTAATCAGCCCCAGCATTTT.